This T cell receptor (beta chain) was found in a study of untreated major depressive disorder. Each depressed patient was pairwise matched to a non-depressed control for sex, age, current smoking status and body mass index. Clones were sequenced by immunoSEQ multiplex PCR, and TCRdb holds only the in-frame ones, with some missing. This sample has approximately 12,000 clones; around 90% occur once, and the top ten carry approximately 0.82%. The V gene end was trimmed by 3 bases and the J gene end by 9 bases; junction bases not matched to a gene: 11. Germline V gene data show CDR1 as PRHDT and CDR2 as FYEKMQ (reference sequence). This CDR3 region has 14 residues. Comments on this clone: The antigen remains undetermined.

Study outcomes and limitations: TRBV05-01 (Vbeta 5.1) usage was higher in CD4+ T cells of depressed patients than controls. Each subject's top five TRBV05-01 clones were all private. The small study sample limits how generally findings apply. The sequencing tests were limited to three preselected Vbeta families.

The V call is TRBV13, the J call TRBJ2-7, with TRBD2 matching 7 bases. This sequence originates from a man aged 25-45 years with major depressive disorder. Sequencing was done on a sample of CD4+ T cells from PBMCs. The CDR3 spells CASSFRTRSIAQYF. CDR3 nucleotides: TGTGCCAGCAGCTTTCGGACTAGGAGTATCGCGCAGTACTTC.